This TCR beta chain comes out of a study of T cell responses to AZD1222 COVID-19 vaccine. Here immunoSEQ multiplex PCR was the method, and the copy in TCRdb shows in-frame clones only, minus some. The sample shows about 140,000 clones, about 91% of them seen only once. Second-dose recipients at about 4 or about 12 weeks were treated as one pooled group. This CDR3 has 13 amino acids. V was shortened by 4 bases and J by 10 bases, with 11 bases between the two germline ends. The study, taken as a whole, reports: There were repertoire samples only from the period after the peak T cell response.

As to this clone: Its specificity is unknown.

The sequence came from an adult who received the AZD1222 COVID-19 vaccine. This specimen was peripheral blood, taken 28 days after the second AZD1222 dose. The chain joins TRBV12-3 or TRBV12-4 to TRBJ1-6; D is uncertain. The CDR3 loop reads CASSSIIGSPLHF. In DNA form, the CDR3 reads TGTGCCAGCAGTTCCATTATAGGGTCACCCCTCCACTTT.